This TCR beta chain was found in a study of T cell repertoires and HLA-DP antigens. The table came from immunoSEQ multiplex PCR; TCRdb's copy has only in-frame clones and leaves some out. The data hold about 73,000 clones, with about four fifths observed a single time. This clone was seen just once. As yet, its antigen is unknown. J was trimmed by 3 bases and V by 3 bases; bases with no gene match: 8. In germline, CDR1 is LNHDA, CDR2 SQIVND (reference sequence). The CDR3 totals 16 residues. The chain uses TRBV19 and TRBJ1-5, with 7 bases lining up with TRBD1. The sequencing input was CD4+ T cells from PBMCs. This clonotype was sampled from a man aged 55-75 years in good health and CMV-seronegative. In DNA form, the CDR3 reads TGTGCCAGTAGTATCAGGGGGACGGTCAACAATCAGCCCCAGCATTTT. This encodes CASSIRGTVNNQPQHF.